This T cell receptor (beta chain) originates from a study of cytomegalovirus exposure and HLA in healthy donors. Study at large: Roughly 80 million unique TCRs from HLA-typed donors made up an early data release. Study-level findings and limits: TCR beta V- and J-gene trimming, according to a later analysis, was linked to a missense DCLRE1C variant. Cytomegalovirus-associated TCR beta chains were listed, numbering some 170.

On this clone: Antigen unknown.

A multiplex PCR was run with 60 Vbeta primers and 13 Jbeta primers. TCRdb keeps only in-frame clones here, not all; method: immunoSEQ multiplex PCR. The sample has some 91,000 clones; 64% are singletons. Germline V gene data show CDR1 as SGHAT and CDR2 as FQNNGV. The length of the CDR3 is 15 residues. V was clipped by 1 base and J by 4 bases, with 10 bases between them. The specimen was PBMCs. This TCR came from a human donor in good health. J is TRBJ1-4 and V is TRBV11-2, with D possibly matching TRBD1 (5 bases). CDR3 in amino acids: CASSLVSGFNEKLFF. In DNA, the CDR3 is TGTGCCAGCAGCTTAGTCTCAGGGTTTAATGAAAAACTGTTTTTT.